This entry lists 26 T cell receptor beta chains sequenced from one sample in a study of human T cells and chemical hapten exposure. Specified time point: patch test 1, 2 weeks after DPC sensitization. This sample's treatment: therapeutic diphenylcyclopropenone sensitization with weekly scalp DPC. Using its own MiXCR run on the RACE reads, TCRdb lists one record per CDR3 protein. The data contain 180,000 or so distinct CDR3 sequences, 20% to 25% of them singletons. The source material was whole blood, sampled in connection with sensitization to the hapten diphenylcyclopropenone (DPC). The receptor set was obtained from a woman aged 45-65 years with alopecia areata. Some clones in this sample may be carry-over from other donors' samples.

The V and J genes are TRBV3-1 and TRBJ2-1; tentative D call: TRBD2 (6 bases). Germline V CDR1 and CDR2: LGHDT, YNNKEL (reference sequence). The CDR3 has 16 amino acids. The V end was cut by 4 bases, the J end by 5 bases, with 18 bases between. DNA for the CDR3: TGTGCCAGCAGCCTCAGCGGGTTATGGGGTCACAATGAGCAGTTCTTC. Translated: CASSLSGLWGHNEQFF.

The chain recombines TRBV27 with TRBJ1-5, with TRBD1 matching 9 bases. Germline lookup yields CDR1 MNHEY and CDR2 SMNVEV (reference sequence). The length of the CDR3 is 15 residues. The junction had 9 bases not matched to a gene; V was cut back by 6 bases and J by 6 bases. As DNA, the CDR3 is TGTGCCAGCAGCGCTAGACAGGGGGTCGGTCAGCCCCAGCATTTT. It specifies CASSARQGVGQPQHF.

The V and J genes are TRBV24-1 and TRBJ2-1; no definite D call. The CDR3 length is 14 residues. Germline CDR1 reads KGHDR; CDR2 reads SFDVKD. With 7 bases removed from V and 7 bases from J, the gap between germline ends came to 16 bases. Written as DNA, the CDR3 is TGTGCCACCAGACCCCCCGATGGGGATAATGAGCAGTTCTTC. Its translation: CATRPPDGDNEQFF.

CDR3 in amino acids: CASSKVVNSDYTF. DNA for the CDR3: TGTGCCAGCAGCAAAGTCGTCAACAGTGACTACACCTTC. The chain uses TRBV21-1 and TRBJ1-2. TRBV21-1 is marked as a pseudogene. CDR3 size: 13 residues.

The rearrangement joins TRBV19 to TRBJ1-5; D uncertain. Trimming took 10 bases from V and 3 from J, leaving 25 bases between them. The CDR3 loop spans 17 amino acids. Germline V lookup: CDR1 LNHDA, CDR2 SQIVND (reference sequence). The CDR3 protein is CATSRAGHTSINQPQHF. CDR3 sequence (DNA): TGTGCCACCTCAAGGGCAGGCCACACCAGTATCAATCAGCCCCAGCATTTT.

The chain employs TRBV29-1 and TRBJ2-7, with 9 positions matching TRBD2. V was pared by 6 bases and J by 0 bases, with 3 bases of the junction left unmatched. The CDR3 sequence is 13 residues long. Germline V lookup: CDR1 SQVTM, CDR2 ANQGSEA. CDR3 protein: CSVSSGASYEQYF. The CDR3 DNA reads TGCAGCGTATCTAGCGGGGCCTCCTACGAGCAGTACTTC.

This clonotype was recorded a few times. The CDR3 DNA reads TGTGCCAGCAGCCGCGGACAGGCCAAAAACATTCAGTACTTC. Encoded protein: CASSRGQAKNIQYF. This sequence joins TRBV7-2 and TRBJ2-4; perhaps TRBD1 as D (6 bases). The V and J ends lost 5 bases and 1 base respectively, with 9 bases between them. Germline V gives CDR1 SGHTA, CDR2 FQGNSA. This CDR3 spans 14 amino acids.

This clonotype was found many times. J is TRBJ2-2 and V is TRBV5-5, with 11 bases that match TRBD1. Germline V gene sequence: CDR1 SGHKS, CDR2 YYEKEE (reference sequence). This CDR3 region has 17 residues. J gave up 3 bases and V 4 bases, and 8 bases lay outside the gene matches. CDR3 in DNA: TGTGCCAGCAGCCGCTGGGACAGGGGGATTGACACCGGGGAGCTGTTTTTT. It yields the protein CASSRWDRGIDTGELFF.

This clonotype appeared a few times. The V and J genes are TRBV2 and TRBJ1-3; perhaps TRBD1 as D (5 bases). V shed 8 bases and J shed 0 bases, with 14 bases lying between them. The CDR3 is 15 residues long. Germline loops: CDR1 SNHLY, CDR2 FYNNEI. CDR3 in DNA: TGTGCCAGCGAACTCCAGGGATTCTCTGGAAACACCATATATTTT. Protein sequence: CASELQGFSGNTIYF.

A few counts support this clonotype. The chain joins TRBV29-1 to TRBJ2-1; 7 nucleotides agree with TRBD2. V gave up 5 bases and J gave up 1 base; unmatched junction bases: 5. From germline, CDR1 is SQVTM and CDR2 ANQGSEA. CDR3 length: 14 residues. The CDR3, as DNA: TGCAGCGTTCCCCGACTAGCATCCTACAATGAGCAGTTCTTC. Translation: CSVPRLASYNEQFF.

This clonotype was counted a few times. This chain joins TRBV12-3 or TRBV12-4 and TRBJ2-1; no definite D call. Trimming stripped 1 base from V and 12 bases from J, with 13 bases between. The CDR3 extends over 13 amino acids. For the CDR3, the DNA is TGTGCCAGCAGTTTAGGAATGGGGTGGTTGCAGTTCTTC. It encodes CASSLGMGWLQFF.

This clonotype was detected only a few times. V is TRBV6-5 and J is TRBJ1-2; weak D call: TRBD1 (6 bases). V was pared by 5 bases and J by 7 bases, with 17 bases between. Germline V gene lookup returns CDR1 MNHEY and CDR2 SVGAGI. The CDR3 sequence is 14 residues long. The CDR3 reads CASSPTGMGSGYTF. DNA of the CDR3: TGTGCCAGCAGTCCCACAGGGATGGGGTCTGGCTACACCTTC.

A few counts support this clonotype. The rearrangement uses TRBV20-1 and TRBJ2-1, with 7 bases aligning to TRBD1. This CDR3 region has 15 residues. CDR1 is DFQATT and CDR2 is SNEGSKA in the germline V gene (reference sequence). With V trimmed by 0 bases and J by 6 bases, 8 bases remained unmatched. As DNA, the CDR3 is TGCAGTGCTAGAGATACAAGGGGGCTCGGCAATGAGCAGTTCTTC. Residues: CSARDTRGLGNEQFF.

This clonotype appeared a few times. The chain recombines TRBV10-3 with TRBJ2-5; perhaps TRBD2 as D (5 bases). The length of the CDR3 is 15 residues. V dropped 3 bases and J dropped 3 bases, with 14 bases sitting between them. Germline V gene sequence: CDR1 ENHRY, CDR2 SYGVKD. The CDR3 protein is CAISDADFWEETQYF. CDR3 sequence (DNA): TGTGCCATCAGTGATGCGGACTTTTGGGAAGAGACCCAGTACTTC.

This clonotype appeared many times. The rearrangement joins TRBV20-1 to TRBJ1-1; no reliable D call. V gave up 1 base and J gave up 3 bases, with 3 bases separating them. The germline gives CDR1 DFQATT, CDR2 SNEGSKA (reference sequence). The CDR3 sequence is 11 residues long. CDR3 in amino acids: CSARADTEAFF. The CDR3 DNA reads as TGCAGTGCTAGAGCCGACACTGAAGCTTTCTTT.

In its sample, this clonotype was seen a few times. V gene TRBV5-1 combines with J gene TRBJ1-1; TRBD1 is a possible D gene (5 bases). The germline CDR1 and CDR2 sequences are SGHRS and YFSETQ. The CDR3 contains 14 residues. V lost 4 bases to trimming and J lost 1 base, with 11 bases between them. The CDR3 coding sequence is TGCGCCAGCAGCCCACAGGCCTCGAACACTGAAGCTTTCTTT. The encoded protein is CASSPQASNTEAFF.

This clonotype was counted a few times. The chain couples TRBV15 to TRBJ1-5; TRBD1 matches 10 bases. Trimming at V came to 0 bases and at J to 6 bases, leaving 5 bases not matched to a gene. The CDR3 is 16 residues long. Germline V lookup: CDR1 LNHNV, CDR2 YYDKDF (reference sequence). The CDR3 DNA reads TGTGCCACCAGCAGAGACGGACAGGGGGAAGGTCAGCCCCAGCATTTT. This translates into CATSRDGQGEGQPQHF.

V and J are TRBV29-1 and TRBJ2-1, with D perhaps being TRBD1 or TRBD2 (5 bases each). Germline V gene sequence: CDR1 SQVTM, CDR2 ANQGSEA. The CDR3 extends over 14 amino acids. Trimming took off 5 bases at V and 0 bases at J, with 11 bases between the two ends. CDR3 in amino acids: CSVKRDPSYNEQFF. The CDR3 DNA reads TGCAGCGTTAAAAGGGACCCCTCCTACAATGAGCAGTTCTTC.

This clonotype was counted a few times. V is TRBV12-3 or TRBV12-4 and J is TRBJ1-1; D may be TRBD1 (5 bases). The CDR3 covers 15 residues. V was trimmed by 6 bases and J by 1 base, leaving 15 bases between them. The CDR3 is CASRPGPARNTEAFF. CDR3 in DNA: TGTGCCAGCAGGCCGGGGCCCGCGAGGAACACTGAAGCTTTCTTT.

This clonotype was seen a few times. The chain has TRBV6-1 and TRBJ2-2, with a weak D call TRBD2 (6 bases). The length of the CDR3 is 14 residues. Germline V gene data show CDR1 as MNHNS and CDR2 as SASEGT. The V end lost 11 bases, the J end lost 6 bases, and 19 bases lay between the germline ends. DNA for the CDR3: TGTGCCGCAGAGGAGGCAGGGAGGTCCGGGGAGCTGTTTTTT. This sequence encodes CAAEEAGRSGELFF.

Many counts were recorded for this clonotype. V is TRBV6-2 or TRBV6-3 and J is TRBJ1-2; TRBD1 is a possible D gene (5 bases). Germline assignment: CDR1 MNHEY and CDR2 SVGEGT. The CDR3 totals 13 residues. V gave up 11 bases and J gave up 0 bases, with 13 bases separating them. The CDR3 sequence: CASRDPANYGYTF. The DNA for the CDR3 is TGTGCCTCCCGGGACCCAGCTAACTATGGCTACACCTTC.

This clonotype was observed a handful of times. V is TRBV6-5 and J is TRBJ1-1; tentatively, D is TRBD1 (5 bases). The CDR3 length is 13 residues. Germline V gives CDR1 MNHEY, CDR2 SVGAGI. The germline V and J ends were trimmed by 6 bases and 6 bases, with 14 bases remaining between them. CDR3 loop: CASSRGGDAEAFF. As DNA, the CDR3 is TGTGCCAGCAGCCGGGGCGGGGACGCTGAAGCTTTCTTT.

This chain links TRBV7-9 with TRBJ2-7; TRBD1 matches at 9 bases. The trim removed 5 bases at V and 5 bases at J, leaving 1 base unmatched. The CDR3 has 12 amino acids. The germline CDR1 and CDR2 sequences are SEHNR and FQNEAQ (reference sequence). CDR3 nucleotides: TGTGCCAGCAGCCGACAGGGGGACGAGCAGTACTTC. Translated, it gives CASSRQGDEQYF.

The chain has TRBV29-1 and TRBJ1-5, with 7 bases fitting TRBD1. Germline V gene lookup returns CDR1 SQVTM and CDR2 ANQGSEA. The CDR3 contains 12 residues. The chain's CDR3 is CSGGQRGQPQHF. CDR3 coding DNA: TGCAGTGGGGGACAGCGGGGGCAGCCCCAGCATTTT.

This clonotype was detected only a few times. The chain links TRBV15 to TRBJ1-1; D is unresolved. Germline loops: CDR1 LNHNV, CDR2 YYDKDF (reference sequence). V was shortened by 1 base and J by 1 base, with 7 bases between the two germline ends. This CDR3 contains 14 residues. The DNA for the CDR3 is TGTGCCACCAGCAGAGCCCGAGGGAACACTGAAGCTTTCTTT. Its translation is CATSRARGNTEAFF.

This clonotype came up a few times. The chain couples TRBV29-1 to TRBJ1-4, with 7 positions matching TRBD1. This CDR3 contains 14 residues. J was trimmed by 7 bases and V by 5 bases; bases with no gene match: 10. CDR1 is SQVTM and CDR2 is ANQGSEA in the germline V gene. CDR3 nucleotides: TGCAGCGTTATTCCCCAAGACAGGGCTGAAAAACTGTTTTTT. It translates to CSVIPQDRAEKLFF.